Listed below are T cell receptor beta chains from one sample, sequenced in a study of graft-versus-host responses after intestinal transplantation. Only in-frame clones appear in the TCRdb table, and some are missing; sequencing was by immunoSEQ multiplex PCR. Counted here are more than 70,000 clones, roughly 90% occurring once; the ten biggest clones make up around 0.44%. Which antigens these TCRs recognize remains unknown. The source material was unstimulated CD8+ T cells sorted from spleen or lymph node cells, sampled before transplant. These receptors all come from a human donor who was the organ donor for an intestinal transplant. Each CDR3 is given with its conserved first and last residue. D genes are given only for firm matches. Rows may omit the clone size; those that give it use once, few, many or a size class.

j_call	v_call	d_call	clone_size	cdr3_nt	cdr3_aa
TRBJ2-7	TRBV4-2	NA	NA	TGTGCCAGCAGCGGGAGCGAGCAGTACTTC	CASSGSEQYF
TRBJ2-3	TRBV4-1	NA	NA	TGCGCCAGCGCCACGACAGGGGGCGCGACTAGCGGCTACACAGATACGCAGTATTTT	CASATTGGATSGYTDTQYF
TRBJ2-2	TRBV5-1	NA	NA	TGCGCCAGCAGCTGGTCAGATTGGCCCAGCACCGGGGAGCTGCTTTTT	CASSWSDWPSTGELLF
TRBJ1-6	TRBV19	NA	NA	TGTGCCAGCCGGCCAGGCGCCAATTCACCCCTCCACTTT	CASRPGANSPLHF
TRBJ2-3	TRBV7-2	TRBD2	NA	TGTGCCAGCAGCTTAGCTGCGGGGGGATGGGGAGATACGCAGTATTTT	CASSLAAGGWGDTQYF
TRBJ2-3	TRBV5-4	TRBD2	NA	TGTGCCAGCAGCTTGGATAGCGGGGGGATCACAGATACGCAGTATTTT	CASSLDSGGITDTQYF
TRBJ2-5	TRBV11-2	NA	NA	TGTGCCAGCAGCCCCGAATGGGACACCGGGGAGACCCAGTACTTC	CASSPEWDTGETQYF
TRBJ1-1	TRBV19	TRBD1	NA	TGTGCCAGTACCCCCGGGACAGAGGGCGTCACTGAAGCTTTCTTT	CASTPGTEGVTEAFF
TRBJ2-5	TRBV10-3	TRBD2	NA	TGTGCCATCAGTGAAGCTCCGGGGGGCCAAGAGACCCAGTACTTC	CAISEAPGGQETQYF
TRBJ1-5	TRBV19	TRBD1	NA	TGTGCCAGTAGTCCACCCCCTGGGACAGCTAATCAGCCCCAGCATTTT	CASSPPPGTANQPQHF
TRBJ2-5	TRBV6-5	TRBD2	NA	TGTGCCAGCAGGGGACTAGCGCAAGAGACCCAGTACTTC	CASRGLAQETQYF
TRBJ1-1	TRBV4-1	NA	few	TGCGCCAGCAGCCGTCTCCAGGGGTCCACTGAAGCTTTCTTT	CASSRLQGSTEAFF
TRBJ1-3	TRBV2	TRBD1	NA	TGTGCCAGCAGTGAGTTCCCGGGACAGGGACCTGGAAACACCATATATTTT	CASSEFPGQGPGNTIYF
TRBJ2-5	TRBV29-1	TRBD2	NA	TGCAGCGTTGATGCGGGGGGACTACAAGAGACCCAGTACTTC	CSVDAGGLQETQYF
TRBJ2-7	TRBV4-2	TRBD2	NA	TGTGCCAGCAGCGAGCGGTTAGCGGGGGTCATGAGGGAGCAGTACTTC	CASSERLAGVMREQYF
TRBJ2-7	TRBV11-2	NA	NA	TGTGCCAGCAGCTTAGTGGCTGCGGGGTCCTCCTACGAGCAGTACTTC	CASSLVAAGSSYEQYF
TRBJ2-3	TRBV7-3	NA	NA	TGTGCCAGCAGCTTAAATAGTGCAGATACGCAGTATTTT	CASSLNSADTQYF
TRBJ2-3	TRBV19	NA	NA	TGTGCCAGTAGTATCTCAGCGGCCTACACAGATACGCAGTATTTT	CASSISAAYTDTQYF
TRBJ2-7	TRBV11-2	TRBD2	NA	TGTGCCAGCAGCTTCGGACTAGCGGATTCCTACGAGCAGTACTTC	CASSFGLADSYEQYF
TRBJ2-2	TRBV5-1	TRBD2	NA	TGCGCCAGCAGCTTGGCCTTAGCGGGGGTGTACACCGGGGAGCTGTTTTTT	CASSLALAGVYTGELFF
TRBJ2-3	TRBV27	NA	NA	TGTGCCAGCAGGGGGGGGCCTAGCACAGATACGCAGTATTTT	CASRGGPSTDTQYF
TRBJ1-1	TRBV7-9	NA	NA	TGTGCCGCCAAGGACGGGAGGGGCATGAACACTGAAGCTTTCTTT	CAAKDGRGMNTEAFF
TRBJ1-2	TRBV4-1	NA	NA	TGCGCCAGCAGCAAACACTCGGGGGAGAACTATGGCTACACCTTC	CASSKHSGENYGYTF
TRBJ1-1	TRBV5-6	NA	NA	TGTGCCAGCAAGGAGGGGTTGGGGAACACTGAAGCTTTCTTT	CASKEGLGNTEAFF
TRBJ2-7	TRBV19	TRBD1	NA	TGTGCCAGTAGCATGGGACAGGGGAACGAGCAGTACTTC	CASSMGQGNEQYF
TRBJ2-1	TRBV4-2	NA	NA	TGTGCCAGCAGCCAAGTGGAGGCGGGGATCTCCTACAATGAGCAGTTCTTC	CASSQVEAGISYNEQFF
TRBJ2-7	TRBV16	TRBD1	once	TGTGCCAGCAGACATCCAGGGGGCAATGCCTACGAGCAGTACTTC	CASRHPGGNAYEQYF
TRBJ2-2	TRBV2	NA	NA	TGTGCCAGCAGCCCGAGAGGAGGTGCCGGGGAGCTGTTTTTT	CASSPRGGAGELFF
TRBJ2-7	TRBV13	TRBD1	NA	TGTGCCAGCAGCCAACGGACAGGGATCTACGAGCAGTACTTC	CASSQRTGIYEQYF
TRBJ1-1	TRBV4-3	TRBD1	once	TGCGCCAGCAGCCCCCGACAGGGAGACACTGAAGCTTTCTTT	CASSPRQGDTEAFF
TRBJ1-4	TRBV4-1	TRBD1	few	TGCGCCAGCAGCCAAGGGACAGGGCCCTATGCAACTAATGAAAAACTGTTTTTT	CASSQGTGPYATNEKLFF
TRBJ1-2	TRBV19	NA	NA	TGTGCCAGTAGTATTATGTTAGGACAAAGGGACTATGGCTACACCTTC	CASSIMLGQRDYGYTF
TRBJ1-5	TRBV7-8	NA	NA	TGTGCCAGCAGCTTTAGTTTTCAGGGTAGCAATCAGCCCCAGCATTTT	CASSFSFQGSNQPQHF
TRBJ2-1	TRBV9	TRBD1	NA	TGTGCCAGCAGCGTAACAGGACAGGGTATAAGTTCCTACAATGAGCAGTTCTTC	CASSVTGQGISSYNEQFF
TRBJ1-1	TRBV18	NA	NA	TGTGCCAGCTCACCCCGGGGGGACGCGGGAGAATGGGCTTTCTTT	CASSPRGDAGEWAFF
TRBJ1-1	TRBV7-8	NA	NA	TGTGCCAGCAGCCCCGCGACAGAGAACACTGAAGCTTTCTTT	CASSPATENTEAFF
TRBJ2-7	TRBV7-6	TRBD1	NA	TGTGCCAGCAGCGGCGGACAGGGGGGGTACGAGCAGTACTTC	CASSGGQGGYEQYF
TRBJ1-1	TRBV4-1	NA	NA	TGCGCCAGCAGCCAAGTACACAGGGTCGACACTGAAGCTTTCTTT	CASSQVHRVDTEAFF
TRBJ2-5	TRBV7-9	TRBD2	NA	TGTGCCAGCAGCTCCCGTACTAGCGGGGGGGCCGGAGAGACCCAGTACTTC	CASSSRTSGGAGETQYF
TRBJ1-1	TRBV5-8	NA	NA	TGTGCCAGCAGCTTTGAACAGTTAATGAACACTGAAGCTTTCTTT	CASSFEQLMNTEAFF
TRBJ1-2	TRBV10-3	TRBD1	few	TGTGCCATCAGTGAGGAGGGCAGGGGGCATTTTGGCTACACCTTC	CAISEEGRGHFGYTF
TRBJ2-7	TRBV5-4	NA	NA	TGTGCCAGCAGCTCCTCATCTGCGGGGGCCGAGCAGTACTTC	CASSSSSAGAEQYF
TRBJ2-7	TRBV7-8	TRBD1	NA	TGTGCCAGCAGCTTAGCTGGACAGGGGTACGAGCAGTACTTC	CASSLAGQGYEQYF
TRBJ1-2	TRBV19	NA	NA	TGTGCCAGTAGTACGGGGGTCGGCTATGGCTACACCTTC	CASSTGVGYGYTF
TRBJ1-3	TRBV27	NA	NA	TGTGCCAGCAGTTTATCGGGCAGAGGAAACACCATATATTTT	CASSLSGRGNTIYF
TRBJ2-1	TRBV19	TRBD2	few	TGTGCCAGTAGTTGGTCCGGACTAGCGACCTACAATGAGCAGTTCTTC	CASSWSGLATYNEQFF
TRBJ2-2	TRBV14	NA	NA	TGTGCCAGCAGCCAAGACTCACGGTGGGGGCTCCTCGGCACCGGGGAGCTGTTTTTT	CASSQDSRWGLLGTGELFF
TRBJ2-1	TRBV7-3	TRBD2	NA	TGTGCCAGCAGCTTCCTAGCGGGGGGACTAAATGAGCAGTTCTTC	CASSFLAGGLNEQFF
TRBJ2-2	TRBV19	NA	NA	TGTGCCAGTTCCTTCCTGCTAAACACCGGGGAGCTGTTTTTT	CASSFLLNTGELFF
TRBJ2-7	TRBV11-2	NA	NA	TGTGCCAGCAGCTTATGGACAGACGAGCAGTACTTC	CASSLWTDEQYF
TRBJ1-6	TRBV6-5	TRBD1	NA	TGTGCCAGCAGCTATACCGGGACAGCACGTTCACCCCTCCACTTT	CASSYTGTARSPLHF
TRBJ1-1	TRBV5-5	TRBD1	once	TGTGCCAGCAGCTTAGCCTTGGGACAGCTGAACACTGAAGCTTTCTTT	CASSLALGQLNTEAFF
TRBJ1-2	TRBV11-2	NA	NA	TGTGCCAGCAGGGAAATAGGGGCCCCTAACTATGGCTACACCTTC	CASREIGAPNYGYTF
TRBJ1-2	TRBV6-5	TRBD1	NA	TGTGCCAGCAGTCCCCGGGACAGGGTTAACTATGGCTACACCTTC	CASSPRDRVNYGYTF